This T cell receptor (beta chain) came from a study of T cells after yellow fever vaccination. This clonotype turned up a few times. Each CDR3 protein gets one entry after TCRdb re-called the 5' RACE reads with MiXCR. Among under 300,000 distinct CDR3 sequences, 6% to 7.5% were seen once, and the ten largest hold about 0.85%. From germline, CDR1 is MGHRA and CDR2 YSYEKL. V lost 1 base, J lost 3 bases, and 12 bases lay in between. CDR3 length: 15 amino acids. This clonotype originated in a man aged 30-40 years who received the YFV17D yellow fever vaccine. The chain links TRBV4-1 to TRBJ2-5; D not certain. Specimen: CD4+ T cells sorted from PBMCs, collected 15 days after the yellow fever booster vaccination. CDR3 sequence reads: CASSQARGDKETQYF. The CDR3 DNA reads as TGCGCCAGCAGCCAAGCCCGCGGAGACAAAGAGACCCAGTACTTC.